This T cell receptor beta chain was observed in a study of T cell responses to AZD1222 COVID-19 vaccine. Germline CDR1 reads SGHVS; CDR2 reads FQNEAQ. Trimming took off 3 bases at V and 3 bases at J, with 8 bases between the two ends. The CDR3 covers 13 residues. The protocol was immunoSEQ multiplex PCR, while the TCRdb copy is restricted to in-frame clones and leaves out a portion. The sample lists approximately 190,000 clones; around 86% were seen once. The specimen was peripheral blood, collected on day 0 of MenACWY control vaccination. The chain uses TRBV7-8 and TRBJ1-2, with unresolved D. The receptor was isolated from an adult in good health. The CDR3 nucleotides read TGTGCCAGCAGCTTTGACTCATACTATGGCTACACCTTC. Residues: CASSFDSYYGYTF.